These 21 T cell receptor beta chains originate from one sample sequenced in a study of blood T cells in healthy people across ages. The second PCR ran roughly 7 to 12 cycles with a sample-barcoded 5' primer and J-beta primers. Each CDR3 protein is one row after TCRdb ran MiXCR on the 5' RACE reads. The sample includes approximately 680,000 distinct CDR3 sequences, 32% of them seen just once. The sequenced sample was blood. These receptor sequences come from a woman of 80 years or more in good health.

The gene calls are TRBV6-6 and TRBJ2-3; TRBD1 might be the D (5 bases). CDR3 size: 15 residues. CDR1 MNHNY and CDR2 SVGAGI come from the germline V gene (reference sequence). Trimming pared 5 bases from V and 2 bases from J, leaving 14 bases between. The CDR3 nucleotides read TGTGCCAGCAGTCTCAGGGATCTAATCACAGATACGCAGTATTTT. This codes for CASSLRDLITDTQYF.

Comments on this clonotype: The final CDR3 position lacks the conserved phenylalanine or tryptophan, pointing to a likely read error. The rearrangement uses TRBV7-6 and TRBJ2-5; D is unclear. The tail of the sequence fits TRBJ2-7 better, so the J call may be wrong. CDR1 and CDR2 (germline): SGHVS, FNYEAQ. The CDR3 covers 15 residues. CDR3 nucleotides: TGTGCCAGCAGCTTAAGCCCCGAATCTATCTACGAGCAGTACTGC. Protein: CASSLSPESIYEQYC.

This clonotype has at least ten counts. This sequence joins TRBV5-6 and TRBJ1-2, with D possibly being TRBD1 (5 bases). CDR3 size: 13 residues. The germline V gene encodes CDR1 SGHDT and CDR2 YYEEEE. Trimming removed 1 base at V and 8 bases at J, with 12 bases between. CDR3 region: CASSLSGVVGYTF. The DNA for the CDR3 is TGTGCCAGCAGCTTGTCGGGGGTAGTGGGCTACACCTTC.

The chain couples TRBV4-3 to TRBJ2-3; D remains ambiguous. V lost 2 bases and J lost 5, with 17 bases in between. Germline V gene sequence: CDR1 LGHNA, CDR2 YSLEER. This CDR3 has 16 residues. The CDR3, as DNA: TGCGCCAGCAGCCAACATGTCGTTGCGGTCGTAGATACGCAGTATTTT. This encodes CASSQHVVAVVDTQYF.

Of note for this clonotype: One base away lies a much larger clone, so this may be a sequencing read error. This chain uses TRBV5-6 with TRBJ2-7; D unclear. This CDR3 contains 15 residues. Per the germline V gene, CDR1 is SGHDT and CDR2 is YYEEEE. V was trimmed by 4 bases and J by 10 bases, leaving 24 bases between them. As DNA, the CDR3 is TGTGCCAGCAGCGGACCCCGTGAGTGGAGTGAGGCCCAGTACTTC. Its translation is CASSGPREWSEAQYF.

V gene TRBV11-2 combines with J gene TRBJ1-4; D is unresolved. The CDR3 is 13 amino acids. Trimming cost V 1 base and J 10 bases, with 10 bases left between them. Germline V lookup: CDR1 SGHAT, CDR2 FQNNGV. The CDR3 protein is CASSLGVRGKLFF. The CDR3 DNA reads TGTGCCAGCAGCTTAGGCGTAAGAGGAAAACTGTTTTTT.

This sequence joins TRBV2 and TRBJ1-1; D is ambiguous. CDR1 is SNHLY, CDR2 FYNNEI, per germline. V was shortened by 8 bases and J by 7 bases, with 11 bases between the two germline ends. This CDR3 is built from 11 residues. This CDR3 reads CASGRAGEAFF. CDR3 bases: TGTGCCAGCGGGAGGGCAGGTGAAGCTTTCTTT. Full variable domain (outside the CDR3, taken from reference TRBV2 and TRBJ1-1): EPEVTQTPSHQVTQMGQEVILRCVPISNHLYFYWYRQILGQKVEFLVSFYNNEISEKSEIFDDQFSVERPDGSNFTLKIRSTKLEDSAMYFCASGRAGEAFFGQGTRLTVV.

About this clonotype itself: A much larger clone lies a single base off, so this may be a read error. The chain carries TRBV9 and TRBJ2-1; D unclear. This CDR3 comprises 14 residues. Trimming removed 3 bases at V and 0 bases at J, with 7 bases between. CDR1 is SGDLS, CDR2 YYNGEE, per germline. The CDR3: CASSASVSYNEQFF. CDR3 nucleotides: TGTGCCAGCAGCGCTTCCGTCTCCTACAATGAGCAGTTCTTC. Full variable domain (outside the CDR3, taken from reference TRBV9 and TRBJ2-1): DSGVTQTPKHLITATGQRVTLRCSPRSGDLSVYWYQQSLDQGLQFLIQYYNGEERAKGNILERFSAQQFPDLHSELNLSSLELGDSALYFCASSASVSYNEQFFGPGTRLTVL.

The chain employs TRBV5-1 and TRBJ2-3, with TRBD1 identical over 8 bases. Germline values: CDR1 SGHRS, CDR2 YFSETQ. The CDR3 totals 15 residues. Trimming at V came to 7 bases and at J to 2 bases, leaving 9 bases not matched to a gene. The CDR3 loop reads CASGRLDRVTDTQYF. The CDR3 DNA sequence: TGCGCCAGCGGCCGATTGGACAGGGTCACAGATACGCAGTATTTT. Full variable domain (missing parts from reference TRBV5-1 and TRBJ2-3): KAGVTQTPRYLIKTRGQQVTLSCSPISGHRSVSWYQQTPGQGLQFLFEYFSETQRNKGNFPGRFSGRQFSNSRSEMNVSTLELGDSALYLCASGRLDRVTDTQYFGPGTRLTVL.

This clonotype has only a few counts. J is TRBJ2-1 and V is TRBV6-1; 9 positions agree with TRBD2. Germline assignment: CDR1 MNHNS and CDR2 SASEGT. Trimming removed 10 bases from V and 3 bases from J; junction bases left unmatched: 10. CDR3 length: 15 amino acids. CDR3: CAITSRAGGYNEQFF. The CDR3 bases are TGTGCCATCACGTCTAGAGCGGGGGGCTACAATGAGCAGTTCTTC.

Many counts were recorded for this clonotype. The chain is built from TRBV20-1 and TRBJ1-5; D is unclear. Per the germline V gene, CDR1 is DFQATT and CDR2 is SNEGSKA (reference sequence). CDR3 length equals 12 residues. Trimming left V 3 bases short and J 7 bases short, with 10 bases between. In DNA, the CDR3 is TGCAGTGCTAGTTTCGGCATCCAGCCCCAGCATTTT. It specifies CSASFGIQPQHF.

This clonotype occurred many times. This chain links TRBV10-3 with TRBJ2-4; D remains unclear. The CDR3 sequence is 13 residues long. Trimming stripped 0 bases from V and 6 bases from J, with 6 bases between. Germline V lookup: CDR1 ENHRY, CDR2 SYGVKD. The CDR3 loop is CAISESIRNIQYF. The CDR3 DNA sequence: TGTGCCATCAGTGAGTCGATAAGAAACATTCAGTACTTC.

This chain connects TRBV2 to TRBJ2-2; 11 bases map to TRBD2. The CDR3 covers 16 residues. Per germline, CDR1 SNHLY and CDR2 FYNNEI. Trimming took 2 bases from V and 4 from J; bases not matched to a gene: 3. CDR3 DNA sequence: TGTGCCAGCAGTGAATCTAGCGGGGGGCCCACCGGGGAGCTGTTTTTT. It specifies CASSESSGGPTGELFF.

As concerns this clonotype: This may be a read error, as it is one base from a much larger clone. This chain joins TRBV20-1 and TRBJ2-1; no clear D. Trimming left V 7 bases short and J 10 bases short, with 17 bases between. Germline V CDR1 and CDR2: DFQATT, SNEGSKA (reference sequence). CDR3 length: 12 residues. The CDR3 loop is CSVEDILGEQFF. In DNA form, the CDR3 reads TGCAGTGTGGAAGACATCCTAGGCGAGCAGTTCTTC.

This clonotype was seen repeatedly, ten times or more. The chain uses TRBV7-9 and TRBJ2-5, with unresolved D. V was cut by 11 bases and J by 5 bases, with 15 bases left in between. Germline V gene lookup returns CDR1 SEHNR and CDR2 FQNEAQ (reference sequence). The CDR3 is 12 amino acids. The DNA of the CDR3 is TGTGCCGGCTCGGTGGGCGAGGAGACCCAGTACTTC. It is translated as CAGSVGEETQYF.

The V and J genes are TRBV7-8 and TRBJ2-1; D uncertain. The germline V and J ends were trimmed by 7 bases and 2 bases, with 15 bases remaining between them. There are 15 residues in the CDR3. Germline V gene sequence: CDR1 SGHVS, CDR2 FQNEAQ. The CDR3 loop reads CASTPSSATYNEQFF. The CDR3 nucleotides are TGTGCCAGCACCCCCTCGTCAGCGACCTACAATGAGCAGTTCTTC.

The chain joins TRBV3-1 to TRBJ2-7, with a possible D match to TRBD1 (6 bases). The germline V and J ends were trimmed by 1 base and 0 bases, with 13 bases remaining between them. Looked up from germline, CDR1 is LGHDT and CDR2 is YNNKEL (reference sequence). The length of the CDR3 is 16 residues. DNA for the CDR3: TGTGCCAGCAGCCAAGGGGGGTCGACAGGCTCCTACGAGCAGTACTTC. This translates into CASSQGGSTGSYEQYF.

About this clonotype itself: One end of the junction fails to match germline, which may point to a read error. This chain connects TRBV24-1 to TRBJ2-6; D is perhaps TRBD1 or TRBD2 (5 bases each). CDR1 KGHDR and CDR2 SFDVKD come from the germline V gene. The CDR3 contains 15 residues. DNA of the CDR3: TGTGCCACCAGCCGAGAGGGGTCTGGGACCAACGTCCTGACTTTC. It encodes CATSREGSGTNVLTF.

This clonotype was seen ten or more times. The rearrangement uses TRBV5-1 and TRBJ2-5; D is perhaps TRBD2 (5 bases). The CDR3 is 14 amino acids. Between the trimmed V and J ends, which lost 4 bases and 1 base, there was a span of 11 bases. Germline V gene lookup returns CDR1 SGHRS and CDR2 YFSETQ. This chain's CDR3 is CASSMRAGQETQYF. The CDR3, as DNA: TGCGCCAGCAGCATGCGGGCCGGCCAAGAGACCCAGTACTTC.

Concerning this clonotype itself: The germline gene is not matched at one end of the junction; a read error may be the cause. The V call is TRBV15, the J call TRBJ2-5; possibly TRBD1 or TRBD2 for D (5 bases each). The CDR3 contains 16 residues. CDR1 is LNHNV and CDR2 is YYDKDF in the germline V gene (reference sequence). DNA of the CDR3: TGTGCCACCAGCAGCGCCAATTCGGGACGTCAAGGGACCCAGTACTTC. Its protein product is CATSSANSGRQGTQYF.

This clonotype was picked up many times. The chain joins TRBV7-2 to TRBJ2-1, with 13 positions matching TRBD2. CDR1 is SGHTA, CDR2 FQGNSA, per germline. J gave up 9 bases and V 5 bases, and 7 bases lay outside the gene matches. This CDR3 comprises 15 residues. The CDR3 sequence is CASSTSGGAHFEQFF. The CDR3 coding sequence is TGTGCCAGCAGCACTAGCGGGGGGGCTCACTTTGAGCAGTTCTTC.